Presented here are 32 T cell receptor beta chains from one specimen sequenced in a study of pediatric ulcerative colitis. The rectum was sampled with one to two pinch biopsies at colonoscopy. Assay: immunoSEQ multiplex PCR; the TCRdb copy retains only in-frame clones and omits some. The sample lists tens of thousands of clones, around 78% seen once, with approximately 0.74% in the top ten. Sequencing was carried out using gut tissue. The source of these receptors is a boy between 10 and 17 years old with moderate ulcerative colitis.

The rearrangement links TRBV15 to TRBJ1-3; D is perhaps TRBD1 (6 bases). Germline assignment: CDR1 LNHNV and CDR2 YYDKDF (reference sequence). The CDR3 covers 14 residues. V lost 0 bases to trimming and J lost 5 bases, with 8 bases between them. The CDR3 DNA follows: TGTGCCACCAGCAGAGATGGGGGCCGAAACACCATATATTTT. Its protein product is CATSRDGGRNTIYF.

This sequence joins TRBV28 and TRBJ2-1, with TRBD1 matching over 9 bases. The CDR3 is 15 amino acids. Trimming took 6 bases from V and 9 from J; bases not matched to a gene: 12. Germline lookup yields CDR1 MDHEN and CDR2 SYDVKM. The DNA of the CDR3 is TGTGCCAGCAGGGCACGGGACAGGGTACGGAGTGAGCAGTTCTTC. Residues: CASRARDRVRSEQFF.

This clone appeared once. In nucleotides, the CDR3 is TGTGCCAGCAGTGACTCGGAGACTAGCGCAGATACGCAGTATTTT. Translation gives CASSDSETSADTQYF. J is TRBJ2-3 and V is TRBV6-4; 8 bases fit TRBD2. CDR3 length: 15 amino acids. V lost 0 bases to trimming and J lost 4 bases; unmatched junction nucleotides: 3. The germline gives CDR1 MRHNA, CDR2 SNTAGT.

The chain links TRBV5-4 to TRBJ2-7, with 14 bases identical to TRBD2. The CDR3 spans 16 residues. CDR1 is SGHNT, CDR2 YYREEE, per germline (reference sequence). J lost 6 bases, V lost 3 bases, and 8 bases had no gene match. The CDR3 DNA reads TGTGCCAGCAGCTGGGGGGGGACTAGCGGGAGTTCCGAGCAGTACTTC. This codes for CASSWGGTSGSSEQYF.

This clone is a singleton in its sample. The rearrangement uses TRBV5-1 and TRBJ2-1; TRBD1 agrees at 7 bases. This CDR3 has 15 residues. The germline gives CDR1 SGHRS, CDR2 YFSETQ. Trimming cost V 0 bases and J 5 bases; bases outside gene matches: 5. The CDR3 reads CASSLEQGFNNEQFF. CDR3 in DNA: TGCGCCAGCAGCTTGGAACAGGGGTTCAACAATGAGCAGTTCTTC. Drawing the rest from reference TRBV5-1 and TRBJ2-1, the complete variable domain is KAGVTQTPRYLIKTRGQQVTLSCSPISGHRSVSWYQQTPGQGLQFLFEYFSETQRNKGNFPGRFSGRQFSNSRSEMNVSTLELGDSALYLCASSLEQGFNNEQFFGPGTRLTVL.

The chain recombines TRBV27 with TRBJ2-7, with 13 bases that match TRBD2. CDR1 MNHEY and CDR2 SMNVEV come from the germline V gene (reference sequence). V dropped 6 bases and J dropped 4; count of bases not matched to a gene: 3. This CDR3 contains 14 residues. CDR3 region: CASSRGLAGYEQYF. DNA for the CDR3: TGTGCCAGCAGCCGGGGACTAGCGGGATACGAGCAGTACTTC.

This clone was detected once. The CDR3 spells CASSNSQENEQFF. The CDR3 DNA reads TGTGCCAGCTCAAATTCCCAAGAGAATGAGCAGTTCTTC. The V and J genes are TRBV18 and TRBJ2-1; D unclear. The CDR3 runs to 13 residues. V gave up 5 bases and J gave up 7 bases, with 12 bases separating them. CDR1 is KGHSH and CDR2 is LQKENI in the germline V gene.

This clone was counted a few times. The V call is TRBV18, the J call TRBJ2-7; TRBD1 or TRBD2 may be the D gene (5 bases each). This CDR3 region has 14 residues. Looked up from germline, CDR1 is KGHSH and CDR2 is LQKENI. Trimming pared 3 bases from V and 3 bases from J, leaving 12 bases between. Here the CDR3 DNA reads TGTGCCAGCTCACCGGGGACGGTTTACTACGAGCAGTACTTC. Residues: CASSPGTVYYEQYF.

The chain recombines TRBV6-1 with TRBJ1-4, with D hard to call. V was shortened by 6 bases and J by 6 bases, with 14 bases between the two germline ends. The CDR3 has 14 residues. Germline-derived CDR1 and CDR2 are MNHNS and SASEGT. The CDR3 DNA sequence: TGTGCCAGCAGATCAGGCTTGGATGATGAAAAACTGTTTTTT. This codes for CASRSGLDDEKLFF.

The chain has TRBV18 and TRBJ1-5; D is uncertain. The CDR3 consists of 15 residues. V was trimmed by 3 bases and J by 5 bases, leaving 14 bases between them. Germline CDR1 and CDR2: KGHSH and LQKENI. In DNA form, the CDR3 reads TGTGCCAGCTCACCCGGGATATTAACCGATCAGCCCCAGCATTTT. It specifies CASSPGILTDQPQHF. Drawing the rest from reference TRBV18 and TRBJ1-5, the complete variable domain is NAGVMQNPRHLVRRRGQEARLRCSPMKGHSHVYWYRQLPEEGLKFMVYLQKENIIDESGMPKERFSAEFPKEGPSILRIQQVVRGDSAAYFCASSPGILTDQPQHFGDGTRLSIL.

CDR3 sequence (DNA): TGTGCCAGCAGCTTGGGGCGGAACACTGAAGCTTTCTTT. Protein: CASSLGRNTEAFF. The rearrangement joins TRBV7-8 to TRBJ1-1; a weak D match, TRBD1 (5 bases). V was cut by 3 bases and J by 1 base, with 6 bases left in between. Germline assignment: CDR1 SGHVS and CDR2 FQNEAQ. The CDR3 runs to 13 residues.

The chain combines TRBV5-4 with TRBJ2-7; D is unresolved. Trimming removed 3 bases at V and 3 bases at J, with 10 bases between. Germline loops: CDR1 SGHNT, CDR2 YYREEE (reference sequence). CDR3 length equals 13 residues. The CDR3 DNA sequence: TGTGCCAGCAGCTCAAAAAACGTCTACGAGCAGTACTTC. This sequence encodes CASSSKNVYEQYF.

This clone was counted a few times. This chain links TRBV5-4 with TRBJ1-1, with D perhaps matching TRBD1 (5 bases). This CDR3 has 15 amino acids. The V end lost 4 bases, the J end lost 0 bases, and 13 bases lay between the germline ends. Germline assignment: CDR1 SGHNT and CDR2 YYREEE (reference sequence). CDR3 bases: TGTGCCAGCAGCCTGGGGGAACGGATGAACACTGAAGCTTTCTTT. This encodes CASSLGERMNTEAFF.

The chain links TRBV4-2 to TRBJ1-4; D might be TRBD1 (5 bases). Trimming removed 0 bases from V and 2 bases from J, with 7 bases in between. The CDR3 totals 15 residues. The germline V gene encodes CDR1 LGHNA and CDR2 YNFKEQ. The CDR3 loop reads CASSQEGGTNEKLFF. In DNA, the CDR3 is TGTGCCAGCAGCCAAGAGGGGGGGACTAATGAAAAACTGTTTTTT.

The chain recombines TRBV7-9 with TRBJ2-2; 9 bases fit TRBD1. V was pared by 6 bases and J by 7 bases, with 15 bases of the junction left unmatched. The length of the CDR3 is 17 residues. Germline assignment: CDR1 SEHNR and CDR2 FQNEAQ (reference sequence). The CDR3 nucleotides read TGTGCCAGCAGACCATCGCCGGTACAGGGGGCGAACGGGGAGCTGTTTTTT. Translation: CASRPSPVQGANGELFF.

This clone has a single count. This chain links TRBV7-2 with TRBJ2-7; the match to TRBD2 covers 11 bases. V shed 5 bases, J shed 5 bases, and the junction held 11 bases outside the gene matches. The CDR3 has 16 amino acids. The V gene's germline CDR1 is SGHTA and CDR2 FQGNSA. Written as DNA, the CDR3 is TGTGCCAGCAGCCTCTTAGCGGGGGGGCCGCCCAACGAGCAGTACTTC. Protein product: CASSLLAGGPPNEQYF.

The chain joins TRBV19 to TRBJ2-1; 12 bases fit TRBD2. CDR3 length: 18 residues. V was clipped by 5 bases and J by 0 bases; unmatched bases: 8. Germline values: CDR1 LNHDA, CDR2 SQIVND (reference sequence). CDR3 residues: CASSPGLAGGSSYNEQFF. The DNA of the CDR3 is TGTGCCAGTAGTCCCGGGCTAGCGGGGGGGAGCTCCTACAATGAGCAGTTCTTC.

This clone was detected only once. An end of the junction does not agree with germline; a read error may underlie this. The chain uses TRBV7-7 and TRBJ2-5; possible D gene TRBD1, 6 bases. Germline V gene data show CDR1 as SSHAT and CDR2 as FNYEAQ (reference sequence). The CDR3 has 14 residues. DNA of the CDR3: TGTGCTAGCAGCTTAGGGGGAACTCAAGAGACCCAGTACTTC. This translates into CASSLGGTQETQYF.

The chain has TRBV6-1 and TRBJ2-7; TRBD1 aligns across 9 bases. This CDR3 contains 14 residues. The germline CDR1 and CDR2 sequences are MNHNS and SASEGT. Trimming removed 7 bases from V and 4 bases from J; junction bases left unmatched: 8. The CDR3 DNA reads TGTGCCAGCATTCCACGGGACAGGGTGTACGAGCAGTACTTC. Its translation: CASIPRDRVYEQYF.

J is TRBJ1-1 and V is TRBV29-1; maybe TRBD1 (5 bases). The V gene lost 0 bases and the J gene lost 0 bases, with 8 bases spanning the gap. Germline CDR1 reads SQVTM; CDR2 reads ANQGSEA. The CDR3 has 14 residues. The CDR3 nucleotides read TGCAGCGTTGAAGATTGGGACGTGAACACTGAAGCTTTCTTT. This sequence encodes CSVEDWDVNTEAFF. Based on the CDR3 plus reference TRBV29-1 and TRBJ1-1, the full variable domain is SAVISQKPSRDICQRGTSLTIQCQVDSQVTMMFWYRQQPGQSLTLIATANQGSEATYESGFVIDKFPISRPNLTFSTLTVSNMSPEDSSIYLCSVEDWDVNTEAFFGQGTRLTVV.

By share, this clone ranks as medium-sized (0.01 to 0.1%). Different DNA sequences within this sample yield the same CDR3. J is TRBJ2-5 and V is TRBV18, with 8 bases matching TRBD2. Germline CDR1 is KGHSH and CDR2 is LQKENI. The CDR3 spans 15 residues. The trim removed 3 bases at V and 2 bases at J, leaving 5 bases unmatched. CDR3 amino acids: CASSPERGKQETQYF. The CDR3 DNA is TGTGCCAGCTCACCTGAGCGGGGGAAGCAAGAGACCCAGTACTTC.

This chain connects TRBV2 to TRBJ2-5; D is unclear. Germline V gene data show CDR1 as SNHLY and CDR2 as FYNNEI. This CDR3 contains 12 residues. V gave up 3 bases and J gave up 1 base, with 3 bases separating them. The CDR3 nucleotides are TGTGCCAGCAGTGAGATCCAAGAGACCCAGTACTTC. Translating gives CASSEIQETQYF.

This chain's CDR3 is CASSSPRAGGSRGELFF. In DNA form, the CDR3 reads TGTGCCAGCAGCTCTCCTAGGGCGGGAGGAAGTCGTGGGGAGCTGTTTTTT. V is TRBV7-2 and J is TRBJ2-2; 8 positions agree with TRBD2. This CDR3 has 17 residues. Germline V gives CDR1 SGHTA, CDR2 FQGNSA. V was pared by 4 bases and J by 8 bases, with 15 bases of the junction left unmatched.

This clone turned up a few times. The chain links TRBV7-9 to TRBJ1-2, with D maybe TRBD1 (6 bases). The CDR3 has 13 amino acids. Trimming removed 5 bases at V and 8 bases at J, with 15 bases between. Germline loops: CDR1 SEHNR, CDR2 FQNEAQ (reference sequence). CDR3 nucleotide sequence: TGTGCCAGCAGCATCGAACAGGGTCTAGGCTACACCTTC. It codes for CASSIEQGLGYTF.

This clone occurred once. V gene TRBV7-8 combines with J gene TRBJ1-5, with TRBD1 as a possible D gene (5 bases). Germline-derived CDR1 and CDR2 are SGHVS and FQNEAQ. The CDR3 sequence is 15 residues long. Trimming left V 6 bases short and J 3 bases short, with 15 bases between. The CDR3 nucleotides read TGTGCCAGCAGACAGAGGCCAGGGCTCAATCAGCCCCAGCATTTT. Protein sequence: CASRQRPGLNQPQHF.

The rearrangement joins TRBV2 to TRBJ2-5, with D tentatively TRBD2 (5 bases). The CDR3 covers 16 residues. Per the germline V gene, CDR1 is SNHLY and CDR2 is FYNNEI. V lost 2 bases and J lost 5, with 18 bases in between. The CDR3 loop is CASSELWTPGRETQYF. The CDR3 DNA is TGTGCCAGCAGTGAACTGTGGACCCCGGGAAGGGAGACCCAGTACTTC. The full variable domain, with the rest looked up from reference TRBV2 and TRBJ2-5, is EPEVTQTPSHQVTQMGQEVILRCVPISNHLYFYWYRQILGQKVEFLVSFYNNEISEKSEIFDDQFSVERPDGSNFTLKIRSTKLEDSAMYFCASSELWTPGRETQYFGPGTRLLVL.

V and J are TRBV10-2 and TRBJ2-3; 9 nucleotides align to TRBD2. V lost 5 bases, J lost 0 bases, and 3 bases stayed unmatched. The germline CDR1 and CDR2 sequences are WSHSY and SAAADI. This CDR3 region has 15 residues. The CDR3 DNA is TGCGCCAGCAGTCTGCTAGCGGGGAGCACAGATACGCAGTATTTT. Residues: CASSLLAGSTDTQYF.

This chain uses TRBV28 with TRBJ1-1, with unresolved D. The V gene lost 11 bases and the J gene lost 0 bases, with 25 bases spanning the gap. In germline, CDR1 is MDHEN, CDR2 SYDVKM. This CDR3 contains 17 residues. The CDR3 reads CALSGPPRADLNTEAFF. For the CDR3, the DNA is TGTGCCCTTTCCGGGCCTCCAAGGGCAGACCTGAACACTGAAGCTTTCTTT. The whole variable domain, filled in from reference TRBV28 and TRBJ1-1, reads DVKVTQSSRYLVKRTGEKVFLECVQDMDHENMFWYRQDPGLGLRLIYFSYDVKMKEKGDIPEGYSVSREKKERFSLILESASTNQTSMYLCALSGPPRADLNTEAFFGQGTRLTVV.

CDR3 in amino acids: CASSYSPDRGLGQYF. CDR3 DNA sequence: TGTGCCAGCAGTTACTCCCCGGACAGGGGGCTAGGGCAGTACTTC. This chain links TRBV6-5 with TRBJ2-7, with 11 positions matching TRBD1. Germline lookup yields CDR1 MNHEY and CDR2 SVGAGI. With 0 bases clipped from V and 9 bases from J, the junction kept 7 bases outside the gene matches. The CDR3 has 15 amino acids.

The rearrangement links TRBV5-8 to TRBJ1-1; TRBD1 is a possible D gene (5 bases). Germline CDR1 is SGHTS and CDR2 is YDEGEE. The germline V and J ends were trimmed by 4 bases and 7 bases, with 14 bases remaining between them. The CDR3 sequence is 13 residues long. CDR3 region: CASSRGPKGEAFF. The CDR3 DNA reads as TGTGCCAGCAGCAGGGGACCAAAGGGTGAAGCTTTCTTT. Supplemented by reference TRBV5-8 and TRBJ1-1, the full variable domain reads EAGVTQSPTHLIKTRGQQATLRCSPISGHTSVYWYQQALGLGLQFLLWYDEGEERNRGNFPPRFSGRQFPNYSSELNVNALELEDSALYLCASSRGPKGEAFFGQGTRLTVV.

The rearrangement links TRBV5-1 to TRBJ2-3, with D perhaps TRBD1 or TRBD2 (6 bases each). The V and J ends lost 4 bases and 5 bases respectively, with 23 bases between them. Per germline, CDR1 SGHRS and CDR2 YFSETQ. The CDR3 is 17 residues long. The CDR3 loop is CASSTPTRRGGQDTQYF. CDR3 nucleotides: TGCGCCAGCAGCACACCCACACGGAGAGGGGGGCAAGATACGCAGTATTTT.

The rearrangement links TRBV7-3 to TRBJ2-2; the match to TRBD1 covers 10 bases. Germline CDR1 reads SGHTA; CDR2 reads FQGTGA. J gave up 5 bases and V 4 bases, and 4 bases lay outside the gene matches. There are 15 residues in the CDR3. CDR3 bases: TGTGCCAGCAGCTGGGGGACAGGGGAAACCGGGGAGCTGTTTTTT. It specifies CASSWGTGETGELFF.